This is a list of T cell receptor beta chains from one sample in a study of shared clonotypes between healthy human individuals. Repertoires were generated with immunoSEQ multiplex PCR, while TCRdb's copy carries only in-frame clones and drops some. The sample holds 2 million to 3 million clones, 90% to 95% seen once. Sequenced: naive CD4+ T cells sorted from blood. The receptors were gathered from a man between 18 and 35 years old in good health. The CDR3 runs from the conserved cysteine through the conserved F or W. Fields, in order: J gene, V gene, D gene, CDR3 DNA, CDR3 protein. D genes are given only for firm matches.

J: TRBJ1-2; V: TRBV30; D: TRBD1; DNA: TGTGCCTGGAGGCCGGGACAGGCCTTCTATGGCTACACCTTC; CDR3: CAWRPGQAFYGYTF
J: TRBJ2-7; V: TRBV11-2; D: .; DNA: TGTGCCAGCAGCTTAGGCGGCCTAGCGCTTTACGAGCAGTACTTC; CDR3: CASSLGGLALYEQYF
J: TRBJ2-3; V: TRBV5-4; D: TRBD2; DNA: TGTGCCAGCAGCTTTTATAGCGGGGGTAGCACAGATACGCAGTATTTT; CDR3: CASSFYSGGSTDTQYF
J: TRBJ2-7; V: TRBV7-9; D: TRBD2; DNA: TGTGCCAGCAGCTTGAGCGGGGGGCTAACCTACGAGCAGTACTTC; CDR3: CASSLSGGLTYEQYF
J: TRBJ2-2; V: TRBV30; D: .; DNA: TGTGCCTGGAGTGTAACTGGGCGCGGGGAGCTGTTTTTT; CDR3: CAWSVTGRGELFF
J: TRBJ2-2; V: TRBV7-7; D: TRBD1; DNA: TGTGCTAGCAGCTTAGACAGGGGTCTCGGAACCGGGGAGCTGTTTTTT; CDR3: CASSLDRGLGTGELFF
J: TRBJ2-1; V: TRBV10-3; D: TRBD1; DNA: TGTGCCATCAGTGGGACAGGGCTTTACCCCAACCTAAACAATGAGCAGTTCTTC; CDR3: CAISGTGLYPNLNNEQFF
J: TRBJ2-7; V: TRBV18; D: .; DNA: TGTGCCAGCTCACCTCCAGGGAACTACGAGCAGTACTTC; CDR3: CASSPPGNYEQYF
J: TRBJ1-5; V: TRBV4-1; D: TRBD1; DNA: TGCGCCAGCAACCAAGTGACAGGGGGTCAGCCCCAGCATTTT; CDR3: CASNQVTGGQPQHF
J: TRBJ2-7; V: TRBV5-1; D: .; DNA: TGCGCCAGCAGCTTGTCCCCCGGGCCACACAACTTC; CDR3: CASSLSPGPHNF
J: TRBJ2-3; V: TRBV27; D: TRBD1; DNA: TGTGCCAGCAGTTTAGACAGGGGGGGTATGACAGATACGCAGTATTTT; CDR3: CASSLDRGGMTDTQYF
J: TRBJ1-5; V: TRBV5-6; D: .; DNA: TGTGCCAGCAGCTTACGTCGCAATCAGCCCCAGCATTTT; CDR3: CASSLRRNQPQHF
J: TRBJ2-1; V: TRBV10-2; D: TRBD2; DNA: TGCGCCAGCAGATCCGGGACTAGCGGGAGTTTGGATGAGCAGTTCTTC; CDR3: CASRSGTSGSLDEQFF
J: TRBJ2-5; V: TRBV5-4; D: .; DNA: TGTGCCAGCAGCCGGGGGGATCAGGGGGGTCAGGAGACCCAGTACTTC; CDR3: CASSRGDQGGQETQYF
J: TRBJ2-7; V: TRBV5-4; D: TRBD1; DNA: TGTGCCAGCAGCGAATCTCCTGACAGGGGGGTCTACGAGCAGTACTTC; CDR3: CASSESPDRGVYEQYF